This T cell receptor beta chain is drawn from a study of tumor-infiltrating lymphocytes in primary liver carcinoma. Study-level background: The patient group consisted of men and women aged 30 to 69 years. Sequenced samples came back with roughly 3.5 to 7.13 million productive TCRbeta reads, and the counts looked alike across tissue types. General study findings and limits: Between tumor regions, pairs overlapped more than tumor-adjacent and tumor-blood pairs did.

There are many counts of this clonotype. The antigen remains unidentified. Trimming left V 0 bases short and J 6 bases short, with 12 bases between. The germline gives CDR1 SGHAT, CDR2 FQNNGV. The CDR3 is 15 residues long. Synthesis of TCR beta cDNA was carried out from 500 ng total RNA with a constant-region primer. Sequencing libraries for TCR beta derived from three nested multiplex PCR rounds that used slightly modified ARM-PCR. The first two PCR rounds, nine to ten cycles each, used TRBV1-TRBV30 forward primers and a C-beta reverse primer. TCRdb redid the calling of the multiplex PCR reads with MiXCR, one entry per CDR3 protein. The profile covers 250,000 to 350,000 distinct CDR3 sequences, with almost 60% appearing a single time and over 15% taken by the ten largest. Alongside blood RNA obtained from unsorted whole blood, germline DNA was also extracted. Roughly 4.2 milliliters of peripheral blood were drawn presurgically.

This receptor was obtained from a woman aged 25 to 39 with primary liver carcinoma and hepatitis B virus infection. J is TRBJ1-5 and V is TRBV11-2; D ambiguous. Sequencing input: peripheral blood. The CDR3 region is CASSLDTGGLQPQHF. The CDR3 DNA sequence: TGTGCCAGCAGCTTAGATACGGGCGGACTTCAGCCCCAGCATTTT.